These 18 T cell receptor beta chains were sequenced from one sample in a study of OX40 agonist ivuxolimab in advanced cancers. Only in-frame clones appear in the TCRdb table, and some are missing; sequencing was by immunoSEQ multiplex PCR. The data contain about 96,000 clones, less than 95% of them seen just once; the ten biggest clones take up about 1.5%. Sequencing was performed on CD4+ or CD8+ T cells sorted from blood, taken in a trial of the OX40 agonist ivuxolimab. All receptors derive from an adult with an advanced solid tumor such as melanoma, head and neck, liver or kidney cancer.

The CDR3: CASSSTWISSYEQYF. CDR3 coding DNA: TGTGCCAGCAGCTCGACATGGATCAGCTCCTACGAGCAGTACTTC. The chain has TRBV11-2 and TRBJ2-7; D is uncertain. V was shortened by 4 bases and J by 0 bases, with 13 bases between the two germline ends. CDR1 is SGHAT and CDR2 is FQNNGV in the germline V gene. The CDR3 contains 15 residues.

The rearrangement joins TRBV5-6 to TRBJ2-5; D tentatively reads TRBD1 or TRBD2 (5 bases each). CDR3 length: 14 amino acids. Trimming pared 2 bases from V and 1 base from J, leaving 9 bases between. Germline CDR1 is SGHDT and CDR2 is YYEEEE. In nucleotides, the CDR3 is TGTGCCAGCAGCTTTATGGGGGTCCAAGAGACCCAGTACTTC. It encodes CASSFMGVQETQYF.

The chain has TRBV7-2 and TRBJ2-2; D is unclear. The V and J ends lost 3 bases and 6 bases respectively, with 8 bases between them. Germline CDR1 is SGHTA and CDR2 is FQGNSA. CDR3 length: 13 amino acids. The CDR3 bases are TGTGCCAGCAGCTTTCGGAATTCCGGGGAGCTGTTTTTT. This sequence encodes CASSFRNSGELFF.

The chain recombines TRBV5-1 with TRBJ2-6; D might be TRBD1 (5 bases). The CDR3 is made up of 17 amino acids. The ends were cut back, 0 bases at V and 4 bases at J, with 14 bases in the middle. The germline gives CDR1 SGHRS, CDR2 YFSETQ. The CDR3 sequence is CASSLETVRSGANVLTF. CDR3 bases: TGCGCCAGCAGCTTGGAGACAGTTCGGTCCGGGGCCAACGTCCTGACTTTC. Variable domain in full (rest from reference TRBV5-1 and TRBJ2-6): KAGVTQTPRYLIKTRGQQVTLSCSPISGHRSVSWYQQTPGQGLQFLFEYFSETQRNKGNFPGRFSGRQFSNSRSEMNVSTLELGDSALYLCASSLETVRSGANVLTFGAGSRLTVL.

J is TRBJ1-2 and V is TRBV7-3; the match to TRBD1 covers 9 bases. The ends lost 5 bases at V and 7 bases at J; junction bases unmatched: 11. Germline V CDR1 and CDR2: SGHTA, FQGTGA. This CDR3 has 15 residues. The CDR3 protein is CASSPEGTGRSGYTF. DNA for the CDR3: TGTGCCAGCAGCCCGGAGGGGACAGGGCGATCTGGCTACACCTTC. The complete variable domain, with remaining parts taken from reference TRBV7-3 and TRBJ1-2, reads GAGVSQTPSNKVTEKGKYVELRCDPISGHTALYWYRQSLGQGPEFLIYFQGTGAADDSGLPNDRFFAVRPEGSVSTLKIQRTERGDSAVYLCASSPEGTGRSGYTFGSGTRLTVV.

The DNA of the CDR3 is TGTGCCAGCAGTTCAACCGGGACTAGCGTGGGCCAAGAGACCCAGTACTTC. This sequence encodes CASSSTGTSVGQETQYF. This sequence joins TRBV27 and TRBJ2-5, with 10 nucleotides matching TRBD2. This CDR3 has 17 residues. CDR1 is MNHEY and CDR2 is SMNVEV in the germline V gene (reference sequence). After removal of 4 bases from V and 1 base from J, the junction contained 9 bases not matched to a gene.

The chain employs TRBV9 and TRBJ2-3, with no clear D. From germline, CDR1 is SGDLS and CDR2 YYNGEE. V was trimmed by 2 bases and J by 0 bases, leaving 7 bases between them. CDR3 length: 14 amino acids. The chain's CDR3 is CASSVMSSTDTQYF. In nucleotides, the CDR3 is TGTGCCAGCAGCGTGATGTCTAGCACAGATACGCAGTATTTT.

V gene TRBV5-1 combines with J gene TRBJ2-1, with 7 nucleotides matching TRBD1. This CDR3 contains 15 residues. The germline V gene encodes CDR1 SGHRS and CDR2 YFSETQ. V lost 2 bases to trimming and J lost 2 bases; unmatched junction nucleotides: 4. In DNA, the CDR3 is TGCGCCAGCAGCTTCGACAGGGTCCCCTACAATGAGCAGTTCTTC. This codes for CASSFDRVPYNEQFF.

The chain is built from TRBV7-3 and TRBJ2-7; 7 bases line up with TRBD1. CDR1 is SGHTA, CDR2 FQGTGA, per germline. After removal of 5 bases from V and 3 bases from J, the junction contained 10 bases not matched to a gene. The length of the CDR3 is 15 residues. The CDR3 coding sequence is TGTGCCAGCAGCCCCAGACAGGGTCGGATCTACGAGCAGTACTTC. Translation: CASSPRQGRIYEQYF.

This clone has a single count. The rearrangement links TRBV10-3 to TRBJ2-3, with 8 bases matching TRBD1. CDR3 size: 13 residues. With 10 bases clipped from V and 4 bases from J, the junction kept 7 bases outside the gene matches. Germline lookup yields CDR1 ENHRY and CDR2 SYGVKD. The CDR3 coding sequence is TGTGCCACCTTCAAGGACAGGGCAGATACGCAGTATTTT. Protein sequence: CATFKDRADTQYF.

This rearrangement joins TRBV7-2 to TRBJ2-7; perhaps TRBD2 as D (5 bases). Trimming removed 0 bases from V and 12 bases from J, with 12 bases in between. The CDR3 is made up of 12 amino acids. The germline V gene encodes CDR1 SGHTA and CDR2 FQGNSA. The CDR3 region is CASSLAGAVPYF. The CDR3 region has the DNA TGTGCCAGCAGCTTAGCTGGAGCGGTTCCGTACTTC.

This clone occurred once. The chain links TRBV29-1 to TRBJ2-7; 10 bases are a match to TRBD2. V lost 6 bases and J lost 5; bases outside the gene matches: 13. Germline V lookup: CDR1 SQVTM, CDR2 ANQGSEA. The CDR3 totals 15 residues. CDR3 residues: CSVAPRLAGDDEQYF. For the CDR3, the DNA is TGCAGCGTCGCCCCGAGGCTAGCGGGAGACGACGAGCAGTACTTC.

The CDR3 DNA follows: TGCAGCGTTGGGGGTCGGGGTCCGTACACTGAAGCTTTCTTT. Translating it yields CSVGGRGPYTEAFF. The J gene is TRBJ1-1, the V gene TRBV29-1; D is ambiguous. Trimming shortened V by 4 bases and J by 3 bases, and 15 bases separated the two germline ends. Germline V gene lookup returns CDR1 SQVTM and CDR2 ANQGSEA. CDR3 length: 14 residues. Drawing the rest from reference TRBV29-1 and TRBJ1-1, the complete variable domain is SAVISQKPSRDICQRGTSLTIQCQVDSQVTMMFWYRQQPGQSLTLIATANQGSEATYESGFVIDKFPISRPNLTFSTLTVSNMSPEDSSIYLCSVGGRGPYTEAFFGQGTRLTVV.

The CDR3 protein is CASSLTGTSREQYF. The CDR3 DNA reads as TGCGCCAGCAGCCTGACCGGGACCTCCCGGGAGCAGTACTTC. The chain is built from TRBV4-3 and TRBJ2-7; D may match TRBD1 or TRBD2 (5 bases each). Germline CDR1 and CDR2: LGHNA and YSLEER. The CDR3 covers 14 residues. The V end was cut by 4 bases, the J end by 7 bases, with 17 bases between.

This chain uses TRBV7-2 with TRBJ1-1; D not certain. The ends were cut back, 2 bases at V and 7 bases at J, with 8 bases in the middle. Germline V gives CDR1 SGHTA, CDR2 FQGNSA. The length of the CDR3 is 12 residues. The CDR3 bases are TGTGCCAGCAGCTTAATCCTCAGTGAAGCTTTCTTT. Its translation: CASSLILSEAFF.

The chain carries TRBV5-1 and TRBJ1-3; D gene unclear. CDR3 length: 15 amino acids. Germline CDR1 reads SGHRS; CDR2 reads YFSETQ. V was shortened by 2 bases and J by 0 bases, with 9 bases between the two germline ends. Here the CDR3 reads CASSFGVYSGNTIYF. The CDR3 DNA reads TGCGCCAGCAGCTTCGGGGTCTACTCTGGAAACACCATATATTTT.

The chain joins TRBV15 to TRBJ2-3; D may be TRBD2 (6 bases). Germline V gene data show CDR1 as LNHNV and CDR2 as YYDKDF (reference sequence). Trimming removed 5 bases from V and 2 bases from J, with 14 bases in between. This CDR3 has 15 residues. DNA for the CDR3: TGTGCCACCAGCTTTCGGACGGGACTCACAGATACGCAGTATTTT. Residues: CATSFRTGLTDTQYF.

This chain uses TRBV19 with TRBJ1-2; 9 nucleotides match TRBD1. This CDR3 comprises 16 residues. Trimming took 7 bases from V and 2 from J; bases not matched to a gene: 11. Germline V gives CDR1 LNHDA, CDR2 SQIVND (reference sequence). The chain's CDR3 is CASMSTGTGHNYGYTF. The CDR3 DNA is TGTGCCAGTATGTCGACCGGGACAGGGCACAACTATGGCTACACCTTC.